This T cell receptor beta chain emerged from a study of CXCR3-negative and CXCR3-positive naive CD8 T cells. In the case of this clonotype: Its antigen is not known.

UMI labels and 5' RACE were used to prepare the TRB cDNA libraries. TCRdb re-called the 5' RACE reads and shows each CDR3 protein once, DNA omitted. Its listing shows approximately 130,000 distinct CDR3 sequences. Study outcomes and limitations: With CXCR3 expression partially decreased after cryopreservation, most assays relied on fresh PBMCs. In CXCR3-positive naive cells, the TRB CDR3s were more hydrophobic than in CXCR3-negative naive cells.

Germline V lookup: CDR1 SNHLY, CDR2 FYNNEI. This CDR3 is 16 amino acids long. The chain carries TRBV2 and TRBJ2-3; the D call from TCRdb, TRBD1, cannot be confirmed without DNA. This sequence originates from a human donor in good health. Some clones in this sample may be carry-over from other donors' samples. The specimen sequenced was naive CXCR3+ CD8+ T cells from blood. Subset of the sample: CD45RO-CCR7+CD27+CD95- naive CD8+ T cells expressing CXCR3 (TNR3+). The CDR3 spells CASSELLPGDADTQYF. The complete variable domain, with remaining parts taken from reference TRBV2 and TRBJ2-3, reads EPEVTQTPSHQVTQMGQEVILRCVPISNHLYFYWYRQILGQKVEFLVSFYNNEISEKSEIFDDQFSVERPDGSNFTLKIRSTKLEDSAMYFCASSELLPGDADTQYFGPGTRLTVL.